A single TCR beta chain is shown here with its context. CDR1 SGDLS and CDR2 YYNGEE come from the germline V gene. The CDR3 has 18 residues. J gave up 7 bases and V 0 bases, and 15 bases lay outside the gene matches. The sample is drawn from a study of technical replicates of blood from a few donors. Measured with immunoSEQ multiplex PCR; TCRdb has only the in-frame clones, and not every one. This sample has about 70,000 clones, with roughly 92% found just once. The sequenced sample consisted of PBMCs. The chain carries TRBV9 and TRBJ2-5; 10 positions match TRBD2. The sequence came from a human donor in good health. Some clones in this sample may be carry-over from other donors' samples. The CDR3, as DNA: TGTGCCAGCAGCGTAGAGCCAGCGGGGGGGCCCGCGCCGGTGACCCAGTACTTC. Translation gives CASSVEPAGGPAPVTQYF.